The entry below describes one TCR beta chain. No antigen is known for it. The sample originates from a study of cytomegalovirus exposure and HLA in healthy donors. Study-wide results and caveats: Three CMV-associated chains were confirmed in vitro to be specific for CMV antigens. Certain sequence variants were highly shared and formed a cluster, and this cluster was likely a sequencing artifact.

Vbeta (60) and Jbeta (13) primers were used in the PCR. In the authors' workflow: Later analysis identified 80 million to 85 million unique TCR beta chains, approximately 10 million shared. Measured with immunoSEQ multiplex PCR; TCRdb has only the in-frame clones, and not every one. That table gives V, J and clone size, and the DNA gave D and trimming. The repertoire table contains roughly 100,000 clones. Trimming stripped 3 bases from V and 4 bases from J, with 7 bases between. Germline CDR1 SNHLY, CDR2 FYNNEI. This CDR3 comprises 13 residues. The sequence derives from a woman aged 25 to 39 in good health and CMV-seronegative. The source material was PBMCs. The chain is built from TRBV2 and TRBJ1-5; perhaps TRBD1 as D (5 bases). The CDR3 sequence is CASSDSGNQPQHF. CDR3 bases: TGTGCCAGCAGTGATTCAGGGAATCAGCCCCAGCATTTT.